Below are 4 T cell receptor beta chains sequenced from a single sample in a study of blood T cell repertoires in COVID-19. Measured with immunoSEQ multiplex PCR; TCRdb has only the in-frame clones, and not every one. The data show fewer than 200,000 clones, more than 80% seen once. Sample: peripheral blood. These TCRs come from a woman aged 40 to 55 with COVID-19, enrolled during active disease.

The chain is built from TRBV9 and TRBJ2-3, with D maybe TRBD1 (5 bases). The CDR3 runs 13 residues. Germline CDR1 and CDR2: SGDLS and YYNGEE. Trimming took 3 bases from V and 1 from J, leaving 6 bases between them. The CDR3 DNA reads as TGTGCCAGCAGCGAGACAGGCACAGATACGCAGTATTTT. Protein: CASSETGTDTQYF.

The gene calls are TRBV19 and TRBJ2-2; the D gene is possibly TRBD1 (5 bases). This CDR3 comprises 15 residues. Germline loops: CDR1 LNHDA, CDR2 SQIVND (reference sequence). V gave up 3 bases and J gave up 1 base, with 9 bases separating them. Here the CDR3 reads CASSIAGWNTGELFF. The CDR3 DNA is TGTGCCAGTAGTATCGCAGGGTGGAACACCGGGGAGCTGTTTTTT.

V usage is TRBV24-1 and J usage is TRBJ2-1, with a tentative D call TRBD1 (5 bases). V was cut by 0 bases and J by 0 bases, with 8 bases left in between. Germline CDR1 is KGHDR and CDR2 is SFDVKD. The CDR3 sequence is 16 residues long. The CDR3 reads CATSDLDSSSYNEQFF. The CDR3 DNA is TGTGCCACCAGTGATTTGGACAGTAGCTCCTACAATGAGCAGTTCTTC.

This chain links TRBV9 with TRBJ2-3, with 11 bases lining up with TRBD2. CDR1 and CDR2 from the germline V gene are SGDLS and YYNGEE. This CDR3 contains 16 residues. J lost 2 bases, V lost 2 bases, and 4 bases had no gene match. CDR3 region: CASSVSSGGSTDTQYF. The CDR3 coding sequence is TGTGCCAGCAGCGTGTCTAGCGGGGGGTCCACAGATACGCAGTATTTT.